The next 24 T cell receptor beta chains were all read from a single sample in a study of metastatic and nonmetastatic thyroid tumors. Every patient was untreated before thyroid surgery. TCRdb redid the clone calls on the PCR reads using MiXCR. The sample has more than 15,000 clones; 27% are singletons. Sequences were obtained from adjacent normal tissue. Every receptor here comes from a female donor with papillary thyroid cancer or a benign thyroid nodule (not recorded which). Some clones in this sample may be carry-over from other donors' samples.

This clone is categorized as medium-sized. This chain joins TRBV13 and TRBJ1-5, with D hard to call. V was cut by 2 bases and J by 1 base, with 0 bases left in between. This CDR3 spans 12 amino acids. Germline CDR1 reads PRHDT; CDR2 reads FYEKMQ (reference sequence). As DNA, the CDR3 is TGTGCCAGCAGCTTAAGCAATCAGCCCCAGCATTTT. The encoded protein is CASSLSNQPQHF.

The chain couples TRBV20-1 to TRBJ2-1; 12 nucleotides line up with TRBD2. Per germline, CDR1 DFQATT and CDR2 SNEGSKA (reference sequence). Unmatched junction bases numbered 11, after V lost 2 bases and J lost 6 bases. The CDR3 consists of 17 residues. CDR3 region: CSARSTLTSGGLNEQFF. CDR3 bases: TGCAGTGCTAGATCCACCCTGACTAGCGGGGGCCTCAATGAGCAGTTCTTC.

The chain combines TRBV7-2 with TRBJ1-2, with D unclear. Trimming shortened V by 2 bases and J by 7 bases, and 11 bases separated the two germline ends. The CDR3 extends over 13 amino acids. Germline loops: CDR1 SGHTA, CDR2 FQGNSA. As DNA, the CDR3 is TGTGCCAGCAGCTTATTCACCAGCCTTGGCTACACCTTC. Translation gives CASSLFTSLGYTF.

By its share, this clone is medium-sized. The V call is TRBV5-1, the J call TRBJ2-7; 7 nucleotides agree with TRBD1. In germline, CDR1 is SGHRS, CDR2 YFSETQ. This CDR3 comprises 14 residues. V was clipped by 1 base and J by 3 bases; unmatched bases: 4. CDR3 amino acids: CASSLSAGGYEQYF. DNA of the CDR3: TGCGCCAGCAGCTTGTCGGCAGGGGGCTACGAGCAGTACTTC.

This clone was observed a few times. The chain links TRBV6-1 to TRBJ2-7, with 7 bases lining up with TRBD2. CDR1 is MNHNS and CDR2 is SASEGT in the germline V gene. The CDR3 contains 14 residues. V lost 6 bases to trimming and J lost 6 bases; unmatched junction nucleotides: 11. The CDR3 region is CASSGQAGRVEQYF. CDR3 coding DNA: TGTGCCAGCAGCGGACAAGCAGGGAGGGTCGAGCAGTACTTC.

A few counts support this clone. This chain uses TRBV6-1 with TRBJ1-6; 7 nucleotides agree with TRBD1. From germline, CDR1 is MNHNS and CDR2 SASEGT. The V gene end was trimmed by 5 bases and the J gene end by 12 bases; junction bases not matched to a gene: 7. The CDR3 is 13 amino acids. The CDR3 region is CASSRGQIEPLHF. CDR3 DNA: TGTGCCAGCAGTAGGGGACAGATCGAACCCCTCCACTTT.

By proportion, this clone is medium-sized. This sequence joins TRBV20-1 and TRBJ2-1; a possible D gene is TRBD1 (6 bases). The V and J ends lost 3 bases and 4 bases respectively, with 7 bases between them. The CDR3 covers 12 residues. Per the germline V gene, CDR1 is DFQATT and CDR2 is SNEGSKA (reference sequence). Here the CDR3 DNA reads TGCAGTGCTAGCAGGGGATACAATGAGCAGTTCTTC. It is translated as CSASRGYNEQFF.

In this sample, this clone turned up a few times. This chain links TRBV18 with TRBJ1-2; D may be TRBD1 (5 bases). V was trimmed by 1 base and J by 2 bases, leaving 5 bases between them. This CDR3 comprises 13 residues. The germline gives CDR1 KGHSH, CDR2 LQKENI. The CDR3 sequence: CASSPQGNYGYTF. The CDR3 nucleotides read TGTGCCAGCTCACCACAGGGGAACTATGGCTACACCTTC.

The rearrangement uses TRBV11-1 and TRBJ2-7, with a weak D call TRBD1 (5 bases). Trimming took off 4 bases at V and 6 bases at J, with 13 bases between the two ends. The CDR3 covers 13 residues. Germline V gives CDR1 SGHAT, CDR2 FQDESV (reference sequence). The CDR3 bases are TGTGCCAGCAGCTCGGTACAGGTTCTCGAGCAGTACTTC. Encoded protein: CASSSVQVLEQYF.

This clone counts as medium-sized. The J gene is TRBJ2-6, the V gene TRBV6-1; D unresolved. This CDR3 has 15 residues. Germline CDR1 MNHNS, CDR2 SASEGT. Trimming cost V 3 bases and J 0 bases, with 6 bases left between them. The CDR3 protein is CASSETFSGANVLTF. CDR3 nucleotides: TGTGCCAGCAGTGAGACCTTCTCTGGGGCCAACGTCCTGACTTTC.

Only a few counts were recorded for this clone. The V call is TRBV6-1, the J call TRBJ1-5; maybe TRBD1 (5 bases). Germline CDR1 is MNHNS and CDR2 is SASEGT. The CDR3 length is 15 residues. V dropped 7 bases and J dropped 2 bases, with 15 bases sitting between them. In DNA form, the CDR3 reads TGTGCCAGCATCCCCGCGGGGACGGGCAATCAGCCCCAGCATTTT. This gives the protein CASIPAGTGNQPQHF.

The chain employs TRBV5-6 and TRBJ2-1; 11 bases are shared with TRBD2. The ends lost 3 bases at V and 7 bases at J; junction bases unmatched: 9. The CDR3 consists of 16 residues. Germline values: CDR1 SGHDT, CDR2 YYEEEE. The CDR3 bases are TGTGCCAGCAGCTGGAGCGGGACTAGCGGAAGTAATGAGCAGTTCTTC. Translated: CASSWSGTSGSNEQFF. Combining the CDR3 with reference TRBV5-6 and TRBJ2-1 gives the whole variable domain DAGVTQSPTHLIKTRGQQVTLRCSPKSGHDTVSWYQQALGQGPQFIFQYYEEEERQRGNFPDRFSGHQFPNYSSELNVNALLLGDSALYLCASSWSGTSGSNEQFFGPGTRLTVL.

This clone showed up just a few times. The rearrangement uses TRBV7-8 and TRBJ2-7; 7 nucleotides match TRBD1. J gave up 1 base and V 5 bases, and 11 bases lay outside the gene matches. Germline V CDR1 and CDR2: SGHVS, FQNEAQ. The CDR3 has 16 amino acids. The CDR3 spells CASSTSPGQLSYEQYF. CDR3 bases: TGTGCCAGCAGCACATCTCCGGGACAGCTATCCTACGAGCAGTACTTC.

In its sample, this clone ranks as medium-sized. The chain joins TRBV9 to TRBJ2-2; 8 bases map to TRBD2. Germline V lookup: CDR1 SGDLS, CDR2 YYNGEE. This CDR3 contains 16 residues. V shed 0 bases, J shed 6 bases, and the junction held 7 bases outside the gene matches. Written as DNA, the CDR3 is TGTGCCAGCAGCGTAGGAGGAGCGGGAGCGGCCGGGGAGCTGTTTTTT. This codes for CASSVGGAGAAGELFF. The whole variable domain, remainder taken from reference TRBV9 and TRBJ2-2, is DSGVTQTPKHLITATGQRVTLRCSPRSGDLSVYWYQQSLDQGLQFLIQYYNGEERAKGNILERFSAQQFPDLHSELNLSSLELGDSALYFCASSVGGAGAAGELFFGEGSRLTVL.

The rearrangement uses TRBV20-1 and TRBJ1-6; 7 nucleotides match TRBD1. This CDR3 spans 13 amino acids. V was clipped by 4 bases and J by 9 bases; unmatched bases: 6. In germline, CDR1 is DFQATT, CDR2 SNEGSKA (reference sequence). CDR3 sequence reads: CSAKRQGVSPLHF. In nucleotides, the CDR3 is TGCAGTGCTAAACGACAGGGAGTTTCACCCCTCCACTTT.

This clone was seen only once. J is TRBJ1-2 and V is TRBV5-1, with D possibly TRBD1 on 6 matching bases. CDR3 length: 16 residues. Trimming shortened V by 4 bases and J by 0 bases, and 16 bases separated the two germline ends. Germline V lookup: CDR1 SGHRS, CDR2 YFSETQ. The CDR3 nucleotides are TGCGCCAGCAGCCCCTATGGACAGTGGGCTAACTATGGCTACACCTTC. Translation: CASSPYGQWANYGYTF.

The chain is built from TRBV19 and TRBJ2-7; no clear D gene. Trimming took 1 base from V and 0 from J, leaving 7 bases between them. This CDR3 region has 14 residues. CDR1 and CDR2 from the germline V gene are LNHDA and SQIVND (reference sequence). The CDR3 loop is CASSIGPSSYEQYF. For the CDR3, the DNA is TGTGCCAGTAGTATAGGGCCCAGCTCCTACGAGCAGTACTTC.

The chain uses TRBV2 and TRBJ1-5, with TRBD1 as a possible D gene (5 bases). V gave up 6 bases and J gave up 2 bases, with 17 bases separating them. Per germline, CDR1 SNHLY and CDR2 FYNNEI. CDR3 length: 16 amino acids. CDR3 nucleotide sequence: TGTGCCAGCAGGGGGGGTGGCCAAGGAGGCAATCAGCCCCAGCATTTT. It yields the protein CASRGGGQGGNQPQHF. Full variable domain (outside the CDR3, taken from reference TRBV2 and TRBJ1-5): EPEVTQTPSHQVTQMGQEVILRCVPISNHLYFYWYRQILGQKVEFLVSFYNNEISEKSEIFDDQFSVERPDGSNFTLKIRSTKLEDSAMYFCASRGGGQGGNQPQHFGDGTRLSIL.

V gene TRBV6-2 or TRBV6-3 combines with J gene TRBJ1-1; 9 bases agree with TRBD1. V dropped 6 bases and J dropped 4; count of bases not matched to a gene: 9. There are 15 residues in the CDR3. Germline V gene data show CDR1 as MNHEY and CDR2 as SVGEGT. The CDR3 region has the DNA TGTGCCAGCAGCCCCCCGGGACAGGGAGTCACTGAAGCTTTCTTT. Residues: CASSPPGQGVTEAFF.

This clone ranks as medium-sized. This chain uses TRBV14 with TRBJ2-2; 9 nucleotides line up with TRBD1. The CDR3 loop spans 15 amino acids. Germline loops: CDR1 SGHDN, CDR2 FVKESK. The V and J ends lost 5 bases and 6 bases, in that order; junction bases with no gene match: 7. CDR3 nucleotides: TGTGCCAGCAGCAAACAGGGGGCGCGTCCCGGGGAGCTGTTTTTT. This encodes CASSKQGARPGELFF.

The chain couples TRBV18 to TRBJ1-1; possible D gene TRBD1, 6 bases. V lost 6 bases to trimming and J lost 11 bases, with 19 bases between them. The CDR3 contains 13 residues. Germline lookup yields CDR1 KGHSH and CDR2 LQKENI. CDR3 DNA sequence: TGTGCCAGCTCTCTCGACAGGAGTGGGGTTGCTTTCTTT. Protein sequence: CASSLDRSGVAFF. Full variable domain (outside the CDR3, taken from reference TRBV18 and TRBJ1-1): NAGVMQNPRHLVRRRGQEARLRCSPMKGHSHVYWYRQLPEEGLKFMVYLQKENIIDESGMPKERFSAEFPKEGPSILRIQQVVRGDSAAYFCASSLDRSGVAFFGQGTRLTVV.

This clone has more than one count but fewer than ten. The rearrangement joins TRBV27 to TRBJ2-1, with D possibly matching TRBD1 (6 bases). The ends were cut back, 0 bases at V and 4 bases at J, with 10 bases in the middle. Germline CDR1 reads MNHEY; CDR2 reads SMNVEV (reference sequence). The CDR3 is 15 amino acids. The DNA of the CDR3 is TGTGCCAGCAGTTTATCCCGGGACACTTACAATGAGCAGTTCTTC. Its protein product is CASSLSRDTYNEQFF.

V gene TRBV4-1 combines with J gene TRBJ2-5; TRBD1 matches at 8 bases. From germline, CDR1 is MGHRA and CDR2 YSYEKL. J gave up 4 bases and V 4 bases, and 5 bases lay outside the gene matches. This CDR3 contains 14 residues. As DNA, the CDR3 is TGCGCCAGCAGCCTACGGACAGGGATAGAGACCCAGTACTTC. Its protein is CASSLRTGIETQYF.

This clone appeared a few times. The chain has TRBV10-1 and TRBJ1-6; 12 nucleotides line up with TRBD1. Germline V gene data show CDR1 as WNHNN and CDR2 as SYGVQD (reference sequence). The length of the CDR3 is 19 residues. Unmatched junction bases numbered 16, after V lost 10 bases and J lost 3 bases. The CDR3 nucleotides are TGCGCCATGAACCGGGACAGGGGGCCTATACTCTTCTATAATTCACCCCTCCACTTT. This sequence encodes CAMNRDRGPILFYNSPLHF.